This paragraph covers one T cell receptor beta chain sequence. Its antigen specificity is not known. The record has no base qualities; no much larger clone is one base away. Counted from cysteine to phenylalanine, this CDR3 has 13 amino acids. Solely the CDR3 DNA is kept, with 39 bases framed from the first base. Trimming costs V 6 bases and J 4 bases, and their ends lie 13 bases apart. From a lookup of the germline V gene, CDR1 and CDR2 are SGHRS and YFSETQ. The data belong to a study of T cells after yellow fever vaccination (dated by TCRdb to about 2019). Regarding the study in general: The SMART-Seq v4 Ultra Low Input RNA kit was used to prepare libraries from fractions with low cell numbers. Bulk TCR alpha and beta repertoires were sequenced longitudinally to track T-cell clones before and after primary and booster YFV17D yellow fever vaccination. Two healthy male donors made up the cohort, one aged 18 to 29 years and the other aged 30 to 39 years. Blood was collected at multiple timepoints before and after primary and secondary immunization, and bulk PBMC replicates and cell subsets were isolated.

The sample's treatment or condition label, decoded: live attenuated yellow fever vaccine strain. PBMCs were isolated from peripheral blood using a standard Ficoll-Paque protocol. Dynabeads CD4 and CD8 positive selection kits were used to isolate CD4 and CD8 T-cell fractions. TriZol was used to extract RNA from bulk PBMCs, from CD4 and CD8 fractions, and from dextramer-positive and dextramer-negative fractions. The paper's findings and limits, for the study overall: FACS-sorted repertoires could contain abundant contaminating clonotypes from the bulk population, so computational filtering was required. Most clones expanded after primary vaccination (around 96% of CD4 and 88% of CD8) were re-detected after the booster, suggesting that broad memory maintenance occurred. A small fraction of clonotypes showed up in both the CD4 and CD8 compartments, probably as a result of convergent recombination. Compared with the primary T-cell response, the secondary T-cell response was faster but weaker, reaching its peak on day 5 rather than on day 15. Because the study included only a couple of donors, the extent to which the findings can be generalized is limited.

Synthesis of TCR cDNA relied on 5'RACE template switching, a step that introduced a universal primer site along with unique molecular identifiers. cDNA synthesis was primed from both the TCR alpha and TCR beta constant segments. Library amplification used two PCR steps, and the second PCR step added sample barcodes and sequencing adapters. Sequencing of libraries was performed on Illumina HiSeq 2500 (2x100 bp) or NovaSeq (2x150 bp). In the source study's methods: MIGEC handled demultiplexing of reads and collapsing into UMI consensus sequences, while MiXCR performed V(D)J alignment. Clonotypes responding to the vaccine were identified with edgeR on replicate PBMC samples, with the criteria of FDR below 0.01 and a log2 fold change above 5 up to day 15. Bulk clonotypes were assigned CD4 or CD8 identity according to which sequenced CD4 or CD8 repertoire held them at higher abundance. TCRdb's own reprocessing of the public reads used fastp at Q25 and MiXCR and kept productive beta chains. Every distinct CDR3 protein forms one entry, paired with its most common genes and DNA. TCRdb, rather than the study authors, made the V and J calls. A total of 95,000 to 150,000 distinct CDR3 sequences appear in this sample, under 8.5% of them only once. In total, the top ten clones hold around 2.6% of the sample.

Here the sequenced sample was CD4+ T cells sorted from PBMCs, taken 9 to 10 days after the first yellow fever vaccination. This TCR derives from a man between 18 and 35 years old who received the YFV17D yellow fever vaccine. Here the chain combines TRBV5-1 and TRBJ2-5; the best D guess is TRBD1, with 6 bases matching. The sequence in DNA is TGCGCCAGCACCCAGGGACAATTAGAGACCCAGTACTTC. This sequence encodes CASTQGQLETQYF. The reference TRBV5-1 and TRBJ2-5 proteins fill in what lies around the CDR3, so the full variable domain reads KAGVTQTPRYLIKTRGQQVTLSCSPISGHRSVSWYQQTPGQGLQFLFEYFSETQRNKGNFPGRFSGRQFSNSRSEMNVSTLELGDSALYLCASTQGQLETQYFGPGTRLLVL.